The 21 T cell receptor beta chains listed next were all sequenced from one sample in a study of blood T cell repertoires in COVID-19. TCRdb's table, derived via immunoSEQ multiplex PCR, lists solely in-frame clones and lacks some. The sample has roughly 190,000 clones, roughly 79% seen once. Source material: peripheral blood. These receptors were taken from a woman aged 40 to 50 with COVID-19, enrolled during active disease.

This chain joins TRBV4-1 and TRBJ1-4; 9 positions match TRBD1. This CDR3 comprises 20 residues. Germline V gene sequence: CDR1 MGHRA, CDR2 YSYEKL. J lost 6 bases, V lost 1 base, and 18 bases had no gene match. The CDR3 sequence: CASSQGLGDREVIRDEKLFF. The DNA of the CDR3 is TGCGCCAGCAGCCAAGGGTTAGGGGACAGGGAGGTTATTCGGGATGAAAAACTGTTTTTT.

The J gene is TRBJ2-7, the V gene TRBV3-1 (or the pseudogene TRBV3-2); TRBD1 matches at 8 bases. Losses at the gene ends were 4 bases for V and 6 bases for J; bases not matched to a gene: 8. The germline gives CDR1 LGHDT, CDR2 YNNKEL (reference sequence). There are 14 residues in the CDR3. The CDR3 sequence is CASSPTSGGIEQYF. CDR3 in DNA: TGTGCCAGCAGCCCGACCTCAGGGGGCATCGAGCAGTACTTC.

This sequence joins TRBV27 and TRBJ2-1, with 9 bases fitting TRBD2. This CDR3 comprises 14 residues. Losses at the gene ends were 5 bases for V and 7 bases for J; bases not matched to a gene: 6. Germline CDR1 reads MNHEY; CDR2 reads SMNVEV (reference sequence). The CDR3 sequence is CASSPGLALNEQFF. For the CDR3, the DNA is TGTGCCAGCAGTCCGGGACTAGCCCTAAATGAGCAGTTCTTC.

The chain uses TRBV27 and TRBJ2-5; D might be TRBD2 (5 bases). CDR3 length equals 15 residues. Germline lookup yields CDR1 MNHEY and CDR2 SMNVEV (reference sequence). Trimming took 0 bases from V and 5 from J, leaving 13 bases between them. The DNA of the CDR3 is TGTGCCAGCAGTTTATCGGTGGGAGTTGGGGAGACCCAGTACTTC. It translates to CASSLSVGVGETQYF.

The V gene is TRBV19, the J gene TRBJ1-5; tentatively, D is TRBD1 (5 bases). V was clipped by 3 bases and J by 6 bases, with 15 bases between them. CDR3 size: 15 residues. Germline V gene lookup returns CDR1 LNHDA and CDR2 SQIVND (reference sequence). The CDR3 sequence: CASSIGTAFRQPQHF. The CDR3 bases are TGTGCCAGTAGTATCGGGACTGCCTTTCGTCAGCCCCAGCATTTT.

On this clone: At the DNA level, this CDR3 is encoded by other sequences in the same sample as well. The chain carries TRBV5-4 and TRBJ2-3, with 12 bases fitting TRBD2. This CDR3 contains 16 residues. V was pared by 0 bases and J by 5 bases, with 4 bases of the junction left unmatched. Germline lookup yields CDR1 SGHNT and CDR2 YYREEE (reference sequence). The CDR3 sequence: CASSLAGLAGKDTQYF. CDR3 bases: TGTGCCAGCAGCTTGGCCGGACTAGCGGGAAAAGATACGCAGTATTTT.

This sequence joins TRBV6-5 and TRBJ1-1, with a weak D call TRBD1 (5 bases). Germline CDR1 is MNHEY and CDR2 is SVGAGI. The CDR3 runs to 13 residues. Trimming took off 6 bases at V and 4 bases at J, with 12 bases between the two ends. CDR3 sequence reads: CASRTRDGTEAFF. Written as DNA, the CDR3 is TGTGCCAGCAGGACCAGGGATGGCACTGAAGCTTTCTTT.

V gene TRBV3-1 (or the pseudogene TRBV3-2) combines with J gene TRBJ2-7; TRBD1 agrees at 7 bases. The germline CDR1 and CDR2 sequences are LGHDT and YNNKEL (reference sequence). This CDR3 comprises 14 residues. The V segment lost 0 bases and the J segment 7 bases; nucleotides outside the gene matches: 6. CDR3 bases: TGTGCCAGCAGCCAAGATCCCGGGACAGTAGAGCAGTACGTC. This codes for CASSQDPGTVEQYV.

The chain joins TRBV13 to TRBJ2-1; D ambiguous. Germline CDR1 is PRHDT and CDR2 is FYEKMQ (reference sequence). The ends were cut back, 5 bases at V and 5 bases at J, with 13 bases in the middle. The CDR3 is 14 amino acids. This CDR3 is CASSSWVGDNEQFF. As DNA, the CDR3 is TGTGCCAGCAGCAGTTGGGTAGGAGACAATGAGCAGTTCTTC.

The gene calls are TRBV5-1 and TRBJ1-1; TRBD1 might be the D (6 bases). Trimming removed 4 bases from V and 11 bases from J, with 15 bases in between. The germline CDR1 and CDR2 sequences are SGHRS and YFSETQ. This CDR3 comprises 12 residues. The CDR3 spells CASSTGQGMAFF. CDR3 in DNA: TGCGCCAGCAGCACCGGGCAGGGGATGGCTTTCTTT.

V usage is TRBV5-4 and J usage is TRBJ2-7; 7 bases are shared with TRBD1. V lost 4 bases, J lost 4 bases, and 8 bases stayed unmatched. The CDR3 is made up of 14 amino acids. Germline loops: CDR1 SGHNT, CDR2 YYREEE (reference sequence). In nucleotides, the CDR3 is TGTGCCAGCAGCCCGAGACAGGGTGGATACGAGCAGTACTTC. This translates into CASSPRQGGYEQYF.

The sample holds one count of this clone. The chain carries TRBV5-1 and TRBJ2-5, with a tentative D call TRBD2 (6 bases). V shed 0 bases and J shed 5 bases, with 11 bases lying between them. The germline V gene has CDR1 SGHRS and CDR2 YFSETQ. This CDR3 has 14 residues. This chain's CDR3 is CASSLGLVTETQYF. The CDR3 region has the DNA TGCGCCAGCAGCTTGGGACTAGTAACCGAGACCCAGTACTTC. Based on the CDR3 plus reference TRBV5-1 and TRBJ2-5, the full variable domain is KAGVTQTPRYLIKTRGQQVTLSCSPISGHRSVSWYQQTPGQGLQFLFEYFSETQRNKGNFPGRFSGRQFSNSRSEMNVSTLELGDSALYLCASSLGLVTETQYFGPGTRLLVL.

This chain uses TRBV5-1 with TRBJ2-2; 8 bases agree with TRBD2. This CDR3 contains 16 residues. From germline, CDR1 is SGHRS and CDR2 YFSETQ. V shed 2 bases and J 2 bases; nucleotides not matched to a gene: 5. CDR3 nucleotides: TGCGCCAGCAGCTTCACCAGCGGGAGCAACACCGGGGAGCTGTTTTTT. Protein product: CASSFTSGSNTGELFF.

V and J are TRBV28 and TRBJ2-1, with D unclear. Germline V gene data show CDR1 as MDHEN and CDR2 as SYDVKM. The CDR3 has 16 residues. With 1 base removed from V and 5 bases from J, the gap between germline ends came to 15 bases. This chain's CDR3 is CASSLFVVLPHNEQFF. The CDR3, as DNA: TGTGCCAGCAGTTTATTCGTGGTTCTACCTCACAATGAGCAGTTCTTC.

This clone was counted only a few times. This chain links TRBV6-6 with TRBJ2-5; TRBD2 matches at 14 bases. The CDR3 length is 15 residues. Per the germline V gene, CDR1 is MNHNY and CDR2 is SVGAGI (reference sequence). The V segment lost 4 bases and the J segment 7 bases; nucleotides outside the gene matches: 5. CDR3 bases: TGTGCCAGCAGTTTGACTAGCGGGGGGGCCATGACCCAGTACTTC. Translating it yields CASSLTSGGAMTQYF.

The chain is built from TRBV18 and TRBJ1-1, with 9 bases lining up with TRBD1. This CDR3 spans 13 amino acids. Looked up from germline, CDR1 is KGHSH and CDR2 is LQKENI. J gave up 3 bases and V 5 bases, and 1 base lay outside the gene matches. CDR3 amino acids: CASSRDRDTEAFF. CDR3 nucleotides: TGTGCCAGCTCAAGGGACAGGGACACTGAAGCTTTCTTT.

This chain links TRBV27 with TRBJ1-2; maybe TRBD1 (6 bases). The germline V gene encodes CDR1 MNHEY and CDR2 SMNVEV (reference sequence). Trimming cost V 5 bases and J 4 bases, with 14 bases left between them. The CDR3 totals 14 residues. CDR3 region: CASSTGRGIYGYTF. DNA of the CDR3: TGTGCCAGCAGTACAGGGAGGGGGATCTATGGCTACACCTTC.

This clone was found once. The rearrangement joins TRBV28 to TRBJ2-3; TRBD2 matches at 7 bases. This CDR3 contains 17 residues. The V and J ends lost 6 bases and 7 bases, in that order; junction bases with no gene match: 19. Germline lookup yields CDR1 MDHEN and CDR2 SYDVKM. The CDR3 loop is CASRPQGASGNGNTQYF. Here the CDR3 DNA reads TGTGCCAGCAGACCCCAAGGGGCCAGCGGGAATGGGAATACGCAGTATTTT.

This chain uses TRBV5-1 with TRBJ1-3; TRBD1 matches 7 bases. The CDR3 sequence is 14 residues long. Trimming took 3 bases from V and 4 from J; bases not matched to a gene: 4. Germline V CDR1 and CDR2: SGHRS, YFSETQ. CDR3 sequence: CASSSTGDGNTIYF. CDR3 bases: TGCGCCAGCAGCTCTACAGGGGACGGAAACACCATATATTTT.

The table lists this clone with a count of one. The chain has TRBV16 and TRBJ1-2; the D gene is possibly TRBD1 (6 bases). The CDR3 is 14 residues long. With 2 bases removed from V and 8 bases from J, the gap between germline ends came to 15 bases. The germline V gene has CDR1 KGHSY and CDR2 FQNENV. The CDR3 loop reads CASSQRTAAGGYTF. In DNA, the CDR3 is TGTGCCAGCAGCCAACGGACAGCGGCAGGAGGCTACACCTTC.

This rearrangement joins TRBV7-6 to TRBJ2-3; D is perhaps TRBD1 (6 bases). Trimming took 1 base from V and 2 from J, leaving 19 bases between them. The CDR3 consists of 18 residues. CDR1 and CDR2 (germline): SGHVS, FNYEAQ. The CDR3: CASSLGVADRLITDTQYF. CDR3 nucleotides: TGTGCCAGCAGCTTAGGGGTGGCGGACAGACTAATCACAGATACGCAGTATTTT. The full variable domain, in which reference TRBV7-6 and TRBJ2-3 provide the parts outside the CDR3, is GAGVSQSPRYKVTKRGQDVALRCDPISGHVSLYWYRQALGQGPEFLTYFNYEAQQDKSGLPNDRFSAERPEGSISTLTIQRTEQRDSAMYRCASSLGVADRLITDTQYFGPGTRLTVL.